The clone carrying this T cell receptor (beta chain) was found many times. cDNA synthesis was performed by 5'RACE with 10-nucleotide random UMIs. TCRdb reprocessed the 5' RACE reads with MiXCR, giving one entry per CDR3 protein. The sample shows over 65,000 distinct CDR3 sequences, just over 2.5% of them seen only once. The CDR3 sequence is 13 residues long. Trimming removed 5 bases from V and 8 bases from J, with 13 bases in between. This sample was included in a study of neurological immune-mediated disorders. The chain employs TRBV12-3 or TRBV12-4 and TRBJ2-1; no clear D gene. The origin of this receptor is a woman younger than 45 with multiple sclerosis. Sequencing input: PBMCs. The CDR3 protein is CASSLRPWDEQFF. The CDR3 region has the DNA TGTGCCAGCAGTCTCCGGCCATGGGATGAGCAGTTCTTC.